What follows is one T cell receptor (beta chain) and its context. Antigen unknown. This record comes from a study of T cell responses to AZD1222 COVID-19 vaccine. Method: immunoSEQ multiplex PCR; TCRdb's copy keeps in-frame clones and lacks some. In the table there are approximately 68,000 clones, approximately 90% of which are singletons. General study findings and limits: A reported finding is that nearly half of spike-specific TCRs target unmutated variant regions. Repertoire sampling was restricted to post-peak T cell response timepoints. It should be noted that donors were predominantly white British and more often female, and clonal diversity was possibly underestimated. At baseline, just a handful of AZD1222 recipients tested seropositive.

The germline V gene encodes CDR1 MNHEY and CDR2 SVGAGI. CDR3 size: 15 residues. Trimming took 5 bases from V and 1 from J; bases not matched to a gene: 7. The sample here was peripheral blood, taken 28 days after the second dose of the MenACWY control vaccine. This chain links TRBV6-5 with TRBJ1-2; TRBD1 matches at 7 bases. The sequence was collected from an adult who received the MenACWY meningococcal vaccine as a control. CDR3 DNA: TGTGCCAGCAGTCCTCAGGGGGTGGGTAACTATGGCTACACCTTC. Amino acids: CASSPQGVGNYGYTF.